One sample yielded the 16 T cell receptor beta chains listed below, sequenced in a study of blood T cell repertoires in COVID-19. Profiled with immunoSEQ multiplex PCR; TCRdb holds only in-frame clones, not every one. The sample has approximately 89,000 clones; more than 65% are singletons. Sequenced material: peripheral blood. All receptors come from a man in his sixties or seventies with COVID-19, enrolled during active disease.

This clone was observed a single time. This rearrangement joins TRBV12-5 to TRBJ2-1; the match to TRBD1 covers 9 bases. V gave up 4 bases and J gave up 5 bases; unmatched junction bases: 3. There are 14 residues in the CDR3. Germline loops: CDR1 LGHNT, CDR2 FRNRAP. The CDR3 reads CASGSGQGHNEQFF. For the CDR3, the DNA is TGTGCTAGTGGTTCCGGACAGGGGCACAATGAGCAGTTCTTC.

This clone showed up many times. The chain is built from TRBV6-5 and TRBJ1-1; the match to TRBD1 covers 10 bases. This CDR3 is 13 amino acids long. Germline lookup yields CDR1 MNHEY and CDR2 SVGAGI. After removal of 5 bases from V and 6 bases from J, the junction contained 3 bases not matched to a gene. The CDR3 nucleotides read TGTGCCAGCAGTCCGACAGGGGGCTCTGAAGCTTTCTTT. Amino acid sequence: CASSPTGGSEAFF.

This clone showed up many times. In DNA, the CDR3 is TGTGCCAGTCTCAGAGGGACTAGCACAGATACGCAGTATTTT. Translating gives CASLRGTSTDTQYF. V usage is TRBV2 and J usage is TRBJ2-3, with D tentatively TRBD2 (6 bases). The germline V gene encodes CDR1 SNHLY and CDR2 FYNNEI. V lost 9 bases, J lost 0 bases, and 13 bases lay in between. CDR3 length equals 14 residues.

On this clone itself: Other DNA sequences in this sample translate to the same CDR3. V is TRBV6-5 and J is TRBJ1-1; TRBD1 might be the D (6 bases). Trimming took off 6 bases at V and 5 bases at J, with 7 bases between the two ends. Germline CDR1 reads MNHEY; CDR2 reads SVGAGI. The CDR3 runs to 11 residues. The CDR3 region is CASSRGTEAFF. CDR3 bases: TGTGCCAGCAGCAGGGGTACTGAAGCTTTCTTT.

This clone was counted many times. The J gene is TRBJ1-2, the V gene TRBV11-2; D might be TRBD1 (6 bases). V was pared by 5 bases and J by 0 bases, with 16 bases between. Germline loops: CDR1 SGHAT, CDR2 FQNNGV. The length of the CDR3 is 16 residues. The CDR3 reads CASSQYRDKANYGYTF. The CDR3 bases are TGTGCCAGCAGCCAATACCGGGACAAGGCTAACTATGGCTACACCTTC. The variable domain in full, completed from reference TRBV11-2 and TRBJ1-2, reads EAGVAQSPRYKIIEKRQSVAFWCNPISGHATLYWYQQILGQGPKLLIQFQNNGVVDDSQLPKDRFSAERLKGVDSTLKIQPAKLEDSAVYLCASSQYRDKANYGYTFGSGTRLTVV.

The chain is built from TRBV3-1 (or the pseudogene TRBV3-2) and TRBJ1-2; D is unclear. In germline, CDR1 is LGHDT, CDR2 YNNKEL (reference sequence). V was pared by 5 bases and J by 0 bases, with 10 bases between. The length of the CDR3 is 14 residues. In DNA, the CDR3 is TGTGCCAGCAGCGAGAGTAGAGCTAACTATGGCTACACCTTC. Protein sequence: CASSESRANYGYTF.

The chain has TRBV5-4 and TRBJ1-1; TRBD1 matches 10 bases. The germline gives CDR1 SGHNT, CDR2 YYREEE (reference sequence). This CDR3 spans 15 amino acids. V shed 4 bases and J 1 base; nucleotides not matched to a gene: 4. CDR3 protein: CASSARTGGNTEAFF. The CDR3 coding sequence is TGTGCCAGCAGCGCACGGACAGGGGGGAACACTGAAGCTTTCTTT.

The sample holds many counts of this clone. V is TRBV7-3 and J is TRBJ2-3, with 7 bases identical to TRBD2. This CDR3 contains 16 residues. Trimming at V came to 1 base and at J to 2 bases, leaving 6 bases not matched to a gene. Looked up from germline, CDR1 is SGHTA and CDR2 is FQGTGA. The CDR3 is CASSLRGAGITDTQYF. CDR3 DNA sequence: TGTGCCAGCAGCTTAAGGGGAGCGGGGATCACAGATACGCAGTATTTT.

The V and J genes are TRBV6-6 and TRBJ1-1; 8 bases align to TRBD1. The CDR3 sequence is 14 residues long. V shed 6 bases, J shed 4 bases, and the junction held 7 bases outside the gene matches. Germline V gene data show CDR1 as MNHNY and CDR2 as SVGAGI (reference sequence). As DNA, the CDR3 is TGTGCCAGCAGAAGCGGGGACAGGCTCACTGAAGCTTTCTTT. Translating it yields CASRSGDRLTEAFF.

This chain uses TRBV18 with TRBJ1-1; no firm D call. The germline V and J ends were trimmed by 1 base and 0 bases, with 9 bases remaining between them. This CDR3 region has 15 residues. CDR1 is KGHSH and CDR2 is LQKENI in the germline V gene. CDR3 residues: CASSPLPSMNTEAFF. CDR3 coding DNA: TGTGCCAGCTCACCACTTCCGAGCATGAACACTGAAGCTTTCTTT.

This clone turned up a few times. V gene TRBV5-4 combines with J gene TRBJ2-3, with TRBD2 identical over 11 bases. V was clipped by 4 bases and J by 7 bases; unmatched bases: 8. CDR1 is SGHNT and CDR2 is YYREEE in the germline V gene (reference sequence). The CDR3 runs to 15 residues. Here the CDR3 reads CASSQDLAGGNTQYF. In nucleotides, the CDR3 is TGTGCCAGCAGCCAAGATTTAGCGGGGGGGAATACGCAGTATTTT.

This rearrangement joins TRBV11-2 to TRBJ2-1; D is possibly TRBD1 (7 bases). V lost 6 bases and J lost 9, with 15 bases in between. There are 13 residues in the CDR3. Germline loops: CDR1 SGHAT, CDR2 FQNNGV. CDR3 DNA sequence: TGTGCCAGCAGAAGGAGGGGGCTCGGTGAGCAGTTCTTC. Protein product: CASRRRGLGEQFF.

The chain joins TRBV5-1 to TRBJ1-1; D perhaps matches TRBD1 (5 bases). Trimming removed 2 bases from V and 1 base from J, with 6 bases in between. From germline, CDR1 is SGHRS and CDR2 YFSETQ. This CDR3 spans 13 amino acids. This CDR3 is CASSFQGNTEAFF. The DNA for the CDR3 is TGCGCCAGCAGCTTCCAGGGGAACACTGAAGCTTTCTTT.

The chain joins TRBV28 to TRBJ2-1, with D possibly TRBD2 on 6 matching bases. The V end was cut by 5 bases, the J end by 0 bases, with 14 bases between. CDR1 and CDR2 from the germline V gene are MDHEN and SYDVKM. The CDR3 loop spans 16 amino acids. Here the CDR3 DNA reads TGTGCCAGCAGTCCTTCGGGGGAGAGCTCCTACAATGAGCAGTTCTTC. It yields the protein CASSPSGESSYNEQFF.

The gene calls are TRBV5-4 and TRBJ2-7, with a possible D match to TRBD2 (6 bases). CDR3 length equals 16 residues. In germline, CDR1 is SGHNT, CDR2 YYREEE (reference sequence). V lost 0 bases, J lost 2 bases, and 15 bases lay in between. In nucleotides, the CDR3 is TGTGCCAGCAGCTTGGCTCCGAGTGGCGGGGCCTACGAGCAGTACTTC. The encoded protein is CASSLAPSGGAYEQYF.

The chain uses TRBV19 and TRBJ1-5; D remains unclear. The germline V and J ends were trimmed by 2 bases and 4 bases, with 6 bases remaining between them. The CDR3 extends over 13 amino acids. Per the germline V gene, CDR1 is LNHDA and CDR2 is SQIVND (reference sequence). CDR3 in DNA: TGTGCCAGTAGTATACAGTTAAATCAGCCCCAGCATTTT. Translated, it gives CASSIQLNQPQHF.